The 18 T cell receptor beta chains presented below share a single source sample, sequenced in a study of blood T cell repertoires in COVID-19. Method: immunoSEQ multiplex PCR; TCRdb's copy keeps in-frame clones and lacks some. The sample holds under 40,000 clones, around 87% seen once. The specimen sequenced was peripheral blood. These receptors were obtained from a man older than 75 with active COVID-19.

The V and J genes are TRBV7-2 and TRBJ2-1, with TRBD1 matching 9 bases. CDR3 length equals 15 residues. From germline, CDR1 is SGHTA and CDR2 FQGNSA. V was clipped by 4 bases and J by 5 bases; unmatched bases: 6. CDR3 amino acids: CASSSGTGSHNEQFF. For the CDR3, the DNA is TGTGCCAGCAGCTCCGGGACAGGGAGCCACAATGAGCAGTTCTTC.

The sample holds one count of this clone. The rearrangement links TRBV6-2 or TRBV6-3 to TRBJ2-7, with 8 bases identical to TRBD2. Per germline, CDR1 MNHEY and CDR2 SVGEGT. The CDR3 is 14 residues long. J gave up 9 bases and V 5 bases, and 12 bases lay outside the gene matches. CDR3 sequence (DNA): TGTGCCAGCAGTATAACTAGCGGAGGAGAGAGGCAGTACTTC. Residues: CASSITSGGERQYF.

The chain couples TRBV5-1 to TRBJ2-7; D is perhaps TRBD1 (5 bases). Germline loops: CDR1 SGHRS, CDR2 YFSETQ. V lost 1 base, J lost 3 bases, and 17 bases lay in between. The CDR3 runs 16 residues. The CDR3 here is CASSLNSGNRDYEQYF. The CDR3 bases are TGCGCCAGCAGCTTGAATTCAGGGAATAGGGACTACGAGCAGTACTTC.

Comment on this clone: The junction does not match germline at one end; this may be a read error. The V and J genes are TRBV19 and TRBJ1-1; the match to TRBD1 covers 8 bases. Germline V gene sequence: CDR1 LNHDA, CDR2 SQIVND (reference sequence). CDR3 length: 15 amino acids. DNA of the CDR3: TGTGCCAGTAGTCGGACAGGGTCAGAAAACAGTGAAGCTTTCTTT. Protein: CASSRTGSENSEAFF.

The chain links TRBV5-1 to TRBJ2-5, with TRBD2 matching over 7 bases. This CDR3 is built from 16 residues. CDR1 and CDR2 (germline): SGHRS, YFSETQ. The J segment lost 2 bases and the V segment lost 1 base, leaving 8 bases of the junction unmatched. For the CDR3, the DNA is TGCGCCAGCAGCTTGTGGGCTAGCGGAACTCAAGAGACCCAGTACTTC. It is translated as CASSLWASGTQETQYF.

The chain has TRBV18 and TRBJ2-1; 7 bases agree with TRBD2. This CDR3 has 18 residues. Germline CDR1 reads KGHSH; CDR2 reads LQKENI. Trimming removed 2 bases from V and 6 bases from J; junction bases left unmatched: 16. The CDR3 nucleotides are TGTGCCAGCTCACCAGACCCCTGGCGGGAGCGTCTTCGCAATGAGCAGTTCTTC. Residues: CASSPDPWRERLRNEQFF.

V usage is TRBV24-1 and J usage is TRBJ2-1; 10 bases are shared with TRBD2. The V gene end was trimmed by 7 bases and the J gene end by 6 bases; junction bases not matched to a gene: 5. The CDR3 runs to 14 residues. Germline CDR1 reads KGHDR; CDR2 reads SFDVKD. The CDR3 loop is CATSHPSGSNEQFF. The DNA for the CDR3 is TGTGCCACCAGCCATCCTAGCGGGAGCAATGAGCAGTTCTTC.

This chain uses TRBV15 with TRBJ1-3; 7 nucleotides agree with TRBD1. The V gene end was trimmed by 1 base and the J gene end by 4 bases; junction bases not matched to a gene: 7. There are 16 residues in the CDR3. Germline V gene data show CDR1 as LNHNV and CDR2 as YYDKDF (reference sequence). CDR3 nucleotides: TGTGCCACCAGCAGAGTATCCGGGACAGCAGGAAACACCATATATTTT. Translating it yields CATSRVSGTAGNTIYF.

V and J are TRBV6-5 and TRBJ2-1; D is undetermined. The CDR3 is made up of 15 amino acids. Trimming removed 5 bases from V and 0 bases from J, with 11 bases in between. Looked up from germline, CDR1 is MNHEY and CDR2 is SVGAGI. This CDR3 reads CASSLGRLSYNEQFF. CDR3 DNA sequence: TGTGCCAGCAGTCTCGGTAGACTCTCCTACAATGAGCAGTTCTTC.

The table lists this clone with a few counts. This CDR3 is CASSQDPAGGGAAQYF. The CDR3 DNA reads as TGCGCCAGCAGCCAAGATCCTGCGGGAGGAGGGGCTGCGCAGTATTTT. The rearrangement uses TRBV4-3 and TRBJ2-3; 8 nucleotides line up with TRBD2. CDR3 size: 16 residues. V dropped 0 bases and J dropped 10; count of bases not matched to a gene: 12. The germline V gene has CDR1 LGHNA and CDR2 YSLEER.

This chain connects TRBV28 to TRBJ2-7; possibly TRBD1 for D (5 bases). The CDR3 extends over 13 amino acids. Germline V gene sequence: CDR1 MDHEN, CDR2 SYDVKM. V lost 10 bases and J 2 bases, leaving 15 bases between the germline ends. CDR3 amino acids: CATLTGVPYEQYF. The CDR3 bases are TGTGCCACCCTAACAGGAGTCCCCTACGAGCAGTACTTC.

The chain carries TRBV5-6 and TRBJ1-5; no definite D call. The germline V gene encodes CDR1 SGHDT and CDR2 YYEEEE. With 4 bases removed from V and 7 bases from J, the gap between germline ends came to 15 bases. The CDR3 contains 14 residues. CDR3 nucleotide sequence: TGTGCCAGCAGCCTTAGAAATTCAATACAGCCCCAGCATTTT. It yields the protein CASSLRNSIQPQHF.

V gene TRBV6-2 or TRBV6-3 combines with J gene TRBJ2-7; D is ambiguous. V shed 6 bases and J shed 3 bases, with 6 bases lying between them. The CDR3 loop spans 11 amino acids. CDR1 is MNHEY, CDR2 SVGEGT, per germline. This CDR3 reads CASSLRYEQYF. DNA for the CDR3: TGTGCCAGCAGCCTCCGCTACGAGCAGTACTTC.

The chain recombines TRBV6-5 with TRBJ2-5; D is perhaps TRBD1 (6 bases). The germline V gene encodes CDR1 MNHEY and CDR2 SVGAGI. The CDR3 sequence is 15 residues long. Trimming stripped 7 bases from V and 5 bases from J, with 20 bases between. The DNA for the CDR3 is TGTGCCAGCACCCCCCTCGGGAAGGGGGTCGAGACCCAGTACTTC. Encoded protein: CASTPLGKGVETQYF.

This chain joins TRBV20-1 and TRBJ2-3, with 8 bases identical to TRBD1. The CDR3 totals 15 residues. Looked up from germline, CDR1 is DFQATT and CDR2 is SNEGSKA (reference sequence). Trimming at V came to 3 bases and at J to 3 bases, leaving 8 bases not matched to a gene. The CDR3 coding sequence is TGCAGTGCTAGTAGTAGGACAGGGAAAACAGATACGCAGTATTTT. The encoded protein is CSASSRTGKTDTQYF.

This chain joins TRBV19 and TRBJ1-5, with 8 bases matching TRBD1. The germline CDR1 and CDR2 sequences are LNHDA and SQIVND (reference sequence). CDR3 length equals 17 residues. The V gene end was trimmed by 3 bases and the J gene end by 2 bases; junction bases not matched to a gene: 9. In DNA, the CDR3 is TGTGCCAGTAGTATTTGGATGGCAGGGGGCCGCAATCAGCCCCAGCATTTT. Translation: CASSIWMAGGRNQPQHF.

The CDR3 loop is CASTSSLSTGELFF. The CDR3 DNA reads as TGTGCCAGCACTTCCTCTCTTTCCACCGGGGAGCTGTTTTTT. The chain uses TRBV21-1 and TRBJ2-2; the table assigns TRBD2, which was not confirmed against the DNA. TRBV21-1 is tagged as a pseudogene. This CDR3 contains 14 residues.

The chain uses TRBV2 and TRBJ2-2, with 12 bases that match TRBD2. CDR3 length: 18 amino acids. Germline CDR1 is SNHLY and CDR2 is FYNNEI. V shed 4 bases and J 5 bases; nucleotides not matched to a gene: 11. CDR3 DNA: TGTGCCAGCAGTGTGGGTGGACTAGCGGGACGGGGGACCGGGGAGCTGTTTTTT. Protein product: CASSVGGLAGRGTGELFF.